The subject of this entry is one TCR beta chain. Its antigen is unidentified. The data were taken from a study of cytomegalovirus exposure and HLA in healthy donors. Study-wide results and limits: Productive rates of about 90% or about 30% were seen for most TCR beta V segments in an earlier analysis. Around 160 TCR beta chains were listed as cytomegalovirus-associated. Analysis was carried out at a later point, and it linked a missense DCLRE1C variant to TCR beta V- and J-gene trimming.

PCR was performed using 60 Vbeta and 13 Jbeta primers. Sequenced by immunoSEQ multiplex PCR; TCRdb stores in-frame clones only, minus some. This sample's table reports about 130,000 clones. Healthy bone marrow donors made up the donor group. Germline assignment: CDR1 LGHNA and CDR2 YSLEER. CDR3 length: 19 residues. The trim removed 6 bases at V and 3 bases at J, leaving 21 bases unmatched. Material for sequencing was PBMCs. The clonotype comes from a man aged 18 to 29 in good health and CMV-seronegative. This chain uses TRBV4-3 with TRBJ2-5, with 8 bases fitting TRBD1. The CDR3 nucleotides are TGCGCCAGCAGGGGGTTCACCGGGACAGGCGCAACCAGAAAAGAGACCCAGTACTTC. Its protein product is CASRGFTGTGATRKETQYF.